A selection of T cell receptor beta chains follows, all from one sample in a study of blood T cells in healthy people across ages. TCRdb re-called the 5' RACE reads through MiXCR, storing one row per CDR3 protein. The sample contains 1,100,000 or so distinct CDR3 sequences, roughly 45% of which appear only once. The source material was blood. These TCRs come from a woman aged 60 to 75 in good health. Both conserved end residues are part of each CDR3. A D gene is named only where the DNA matches it firmly. Only some rows state a clone size, as once, few, many or a class for expanded clones.

j_call d_call clone_size v_call cdr3_nt cdr3_aa
TRBJ2-3 TRBD1 few TRBV20-1 TGCAGTGCTAGAGTAACGGGGACAGGGAGGACAGATACGCAGTATTTT CSARVTGTGRTDTQYF
TRBJ1-6 - - TRBV27 TGTGCCAGCAGTTTACTCGGGGAGGGGCCCCCAAATTCACCCCTTCACTTT CASSLLGEGPPNSPLHF
TRBJ2-7 - few TRBV20-1 TGCAGTGCTGTATCGGGACGAGGCAACGAGCAGTACTTC CSAVSGRGNEQYF
TRBJ2-3 TRBD2 - TRBV7-6 TGTGCCAGCAGCTTGGGGACTAGCGGGTCGGATACGCAGTATTTT CASSLGTSGSDTQYF
TRBJ2-7 - few TRBV20-1 TGCAGTGCTAGAGATGGAGATGAGCGGAAATCCTACGAGCAGTACTTC CSARDGDERKSYEQYF
TRBJ1-4 - - TRBV20-1 TGCAGTGCTAGAGATTGGGTGCTGGGGGATGAAAAACTGTTTTTT CSARDWVLGDEKLFF
TRBJ2-5 - - TRBV29-1 TGCAGCGCCGGAGGGGTTGTCGGAGAGACCCAGTACTTC CSAGGVVGETQYF
TRBJ2-1 TRBD2 - TRBV20-1 TGCAGTGCTCGTCCTAGCGGGACCCGCACAGATACGCAGTTCTTC CSARPSGTRTDTQFF
TRBJ2-7 TRBD1 once TRBV5-5 TGTGCCAGCACCCAGGGACAGGGTGTTGAGCAGTACTTC CASTQGQGVEQYF
TRBJ1-5 - - TRBV7-8 TGTGCCAGCAGCGTTGGGATTGGTCAGCCCCAGCATTTT CASSVGIGQPQHF
TRBJ2-5 TRBD1 - TRBV28 TGTGCCAGCAGTGGCATAGGACAGGGGAAACAAGAGACCCAGTACTTC CASSGIGQGKQETQYF
TRBJ2-3 - - TRBV3-1 TGTGCCAGCAGCCAAGACCATGGCGCAGATACGCAGTATTTT CASSQDHGADTQYF
TRBJ1-1 TRBD1 many TRBV6-6 TGTGCCAGCAGACTCCGGGACAGCGAAGCTTTCTTT CASRLRDSEAFF
TRBJ2-1 - - TRBV20-1 TGCAGTGCTAGAGATTTTGGGGGCTATGAGCAGTTCTTC CSARDFGGYEQFF
TRBJ2-5 TRBD2 few TRBV15 TGTGCCACCAGCTCGACTAGCGGGAGCAGGGAGACCCAGTACTTC CATSSTSGSRETQYF
TRBJ2-1 TRBD1 - TRBV20-1 TGCAGTGCTAGTGAGGGGGCGCATGAGCAGTTCTTC CSASEGAHEQFF
TRBJ1-4 - - TRBV6-1 TGTGCCAGCGCAGGGGCGGGGGGTGAAAAACTGTTTTTT CASAGAGGEKLFF
TRBJ1-1 - - TRBV5-1 TGCGCCAGCAGCGCCGACGGGGCCGCGGCCGCTGAAGCTTTCTTT CASSADGAAAAEAFF
TRBJ2-7 - - TRBV25-1 TGTGCCAGCAGTGAATGTGTCTCCTGCGAGCAGTACTTC CASSECVSCEQYF
TRBJ2-4 TRBD1 - TRBV27 TGTGCCAGCAGTAGCATCACAGGGGGCCCAAAGTACTTC CASSSITGGPKYF